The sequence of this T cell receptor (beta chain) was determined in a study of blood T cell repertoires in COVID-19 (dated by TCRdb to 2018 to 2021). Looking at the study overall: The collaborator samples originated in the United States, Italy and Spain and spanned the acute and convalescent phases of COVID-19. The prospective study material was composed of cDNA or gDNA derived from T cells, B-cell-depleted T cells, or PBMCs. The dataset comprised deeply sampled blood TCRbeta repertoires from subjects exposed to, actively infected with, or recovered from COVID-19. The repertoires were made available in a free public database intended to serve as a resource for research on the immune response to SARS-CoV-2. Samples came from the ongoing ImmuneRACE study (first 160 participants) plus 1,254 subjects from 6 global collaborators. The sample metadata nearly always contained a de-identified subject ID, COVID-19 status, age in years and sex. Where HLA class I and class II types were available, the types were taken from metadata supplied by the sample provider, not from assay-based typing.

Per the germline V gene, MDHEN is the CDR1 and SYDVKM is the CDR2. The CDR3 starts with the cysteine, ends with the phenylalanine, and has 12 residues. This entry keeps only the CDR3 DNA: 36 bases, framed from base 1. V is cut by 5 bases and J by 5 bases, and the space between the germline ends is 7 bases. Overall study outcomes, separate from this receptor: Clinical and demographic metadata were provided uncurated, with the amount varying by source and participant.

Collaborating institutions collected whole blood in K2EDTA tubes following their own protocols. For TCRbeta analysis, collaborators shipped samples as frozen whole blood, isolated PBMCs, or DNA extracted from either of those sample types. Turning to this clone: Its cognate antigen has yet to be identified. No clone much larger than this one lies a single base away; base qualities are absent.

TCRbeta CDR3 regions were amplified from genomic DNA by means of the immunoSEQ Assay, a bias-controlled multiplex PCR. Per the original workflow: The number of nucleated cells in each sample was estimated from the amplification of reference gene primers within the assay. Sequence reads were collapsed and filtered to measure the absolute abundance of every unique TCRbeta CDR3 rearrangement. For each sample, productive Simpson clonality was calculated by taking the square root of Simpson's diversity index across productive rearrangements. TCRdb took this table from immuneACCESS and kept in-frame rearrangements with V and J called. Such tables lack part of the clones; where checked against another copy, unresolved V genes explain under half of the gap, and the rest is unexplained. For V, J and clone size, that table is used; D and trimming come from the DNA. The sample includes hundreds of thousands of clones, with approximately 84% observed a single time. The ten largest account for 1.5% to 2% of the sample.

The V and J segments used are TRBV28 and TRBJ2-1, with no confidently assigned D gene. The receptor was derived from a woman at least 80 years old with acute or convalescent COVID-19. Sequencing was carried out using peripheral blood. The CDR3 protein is CASSSRDNEQFF. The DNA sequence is TGTGCCAGCAGTAGCCGGGACAATGAGCAGTTCTTC.